This section outlines one TCR beta chain sequence together with its context. The sample comes from a study of cytomegalovirus exposure and HLA in healthy donors. Study-level information: Inside one of the first data releases sat some 93 million unique TCRs taken from HLA-typed donors.

V was trimmed by 0 bases and J by 6 bases, leaving 7 bases between them. This CDR3 has 12 amino acids. Germline CDR1 is SGHRS and CDR2 is YFSETQ. Researchers ran the PCR with 60 Vbeta and 13 Jbeta primers. Only in-frame clones appear in the TCRdb table, and some are missing; sequencing was by immunoSEQ multiplex PCR. This sample has roughly 90,000 clones; roughly four fifths occur once, and the top ten carry around 3.2%. The sequenced sample consisted of PBMCs. The receptor was derived from a man aged 25-45 years in good health and CMV-seropositive. The chain has TRBV5-1 and TRBJ2-7, with a weak D call TRBD2 (5 bases). The CDR3 loop is CASSLGGGEQYF. In nucleotides, the CDR3 is TGCGCCAGCAGCTTGGGCGGAGGCGAGCAGTACTTC. The full variable domain, with the rest looked up from reference TRBV5-1 and TRBJ2-7, is KAGVTQTPRYLIKTRGQQVTLSCSPISGHRSVSWYQQTPGQGLQFLFEYFSETQRNKGNFPGRFSGRQFSNSRSEMNVSTLELGDSALYLCASSLGGGEQYFGPGTRLTVT.